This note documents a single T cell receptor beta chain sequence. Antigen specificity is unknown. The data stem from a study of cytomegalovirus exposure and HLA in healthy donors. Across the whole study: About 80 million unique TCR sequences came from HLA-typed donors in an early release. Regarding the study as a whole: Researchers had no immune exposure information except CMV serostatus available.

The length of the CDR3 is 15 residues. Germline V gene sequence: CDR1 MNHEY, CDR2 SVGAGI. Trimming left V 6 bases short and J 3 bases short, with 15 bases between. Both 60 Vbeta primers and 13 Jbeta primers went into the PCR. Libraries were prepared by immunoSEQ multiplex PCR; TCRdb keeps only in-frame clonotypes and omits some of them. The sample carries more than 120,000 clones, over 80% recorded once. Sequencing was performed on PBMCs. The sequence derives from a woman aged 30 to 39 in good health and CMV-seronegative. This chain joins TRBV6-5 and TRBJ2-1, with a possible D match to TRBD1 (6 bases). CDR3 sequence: CASRAENRDYNEQFF. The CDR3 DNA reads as TGTGCCAGCAGGGCTGAAAACAGGGACTACAATGAGCAGTTCTTC.